This TCR beta chain originates from a study of T cells in Graves' hyperthyroidism and ophthalmopathy (dated by TCRdb to the late 2010s). Turning to the overall study: Peripheral blood samples were taken at the time of initial diagnosis, prior to any treatment. The approximately 100 discovery patients were divided at random into training and test sets in a 7:3 ratio. A discovery cohort of fewer than 110 patients, roughly 43 with Graves' ophthalmopathy and 55 to 60 with stable Graves' hyperthyroidism, was used to find distinguishing TCR V-J signatures. Once sampling was done, hyperthyroidism patients were given methimazole at a starting dose of 30 mg daily, whereas ophthalmopathy patients were given high-dose intravenous methylprednisolone. Whether ophthalmopathy could be predicted prospectively was tested in an independent validation cohort made up of under 20 hyperthyroidism patients plus 17 patients who later progressed to ophthalmopathy. The paper reports TCR Vbeta CDR3 sequencing of 130 to 150 peripheral blood samples: approximately 41 ophthalmopathy, roughly 74 hyperthyroidism and 17 progressor patients. In addition, the study compared T-cell repertoires in thyroid tissue and in blood from six Graves' hyperthyroidism patients.

This clonotype was seen at least ten times. Its antigen remains unidentified. Base qualities are not recorded, but no much larger clone differs from it by a single base. General findings and caveats noted by the study authors: A 13 V-J signature model separated ophthalmopathy from stable hyperthyroidism, with around 90% sensitivity and 81.08% specificity in cross-validation and 80%/75% in testing. In validation, progression to ophthalmopathy was predicted by the model with nearly 71% sensitivity and under 85% specificity, a median of approximately 7.1 months before onset. Most expanded thyroid clonotypes (frequency above 0.001) were also detected in blood, a finding suggesting that blood repertoires may reflect thyroid immune responses. No statistical method was used to set the sample size in advance, and investigators knew the group allocation.

The TCR beta CDR3 regions were amplified from RNA transcripts. The TCR CDR3 was subjected to a first round of RT-PCR using the HTBI primer set and the Qiagen OneStep RT-PCR kit. A second multiplex PCR round built the libraries, followed by size selection and purification. Paired-end sequencing of the libraries was performed with 100 bp reads on an Illumina HiSeq2000. In the paper's pipeline: SOAPnuke was used to process the raw data, with reads discarded if the reads contained adapters or uncalled bases, had a mean Phred below 15, or lacked an exact constant-primer or identifier match. COPE v1.2.5 was used to merge high-quality paired reads, and clonotypes were defined as unique nucleotide sequences. Clonotypes were aligned to IMGT TRBV, TRBD and TRBJ reference segments using MiTCR v1.1. The analysis was restricted to V-J combinations with a frequency above 0.0001, which together covered just over 98% of the repertoires. The TCS score was defined as F50 (clonal expansion) divided by E x V (chaos), with BLOSUM62-based TCRdist calculated between CDR3 peptides within each V-J. Welch's t-statistics and random forest reduced 500 to 550 V-J features to 10 to 15, which were used in a naive Bayes classifier (R e1071). Thyroid-blood repertoire similarity was quantified with the Morisita-Horn index. TCRdb reprocessing: public reads trimmed at Q25 with fastp, clones called with MiXCR, in-frame beta chains kept. Each CDR3 protein gets just one entry, which takes the most common genes and DNA from the rows behind it. It is TCRdb's table, rather than the study itself, that gives the V and J calls and clone size. The sample has more than 100,000 distinct CDR3 sequences on record, over 45% of them singletons. 26% of the sample is in the top ten clones.

Stable Graves' hyperthyroidism was defined as the absence of progression to ophthalmopathy over 18 months of follow-up. Hyperthyroidism patients were newly diagnosed, with disease duration under 2 months, and aged 18 to 65 years. Patients with uncontrolled infections, other autoimmune diseases, pregnancy or lactation were excluded. Diagnoses were established on the basis of clinical symptoms, serum thyroxine and TRAb, thyroid ultrasound, and orbital computed tomography. PBMCs were separated from under 11 ml of fresh peripheral blood using Ficoll-Paque density gradient centrifugation. Total RNA was extracted using Trizol reagent, and RNA quality was assessed on an Agilent 2100 Bioanalyzer. CDR1 SGHKS and CDR2 YYEKEE are derived from the germline V gene (reference sequence). V and J lose 0 bases and 5 bases, and a span of 9 bases separates them. Including cysteine and phenylalanine, the CDR3 has 14 amino acids. The kept DNA is CDR3 alone, 42 bases in frame from the first base.

The receptor chain draws on TRBV5-5 and TRBJ1-5; possibly the D gene is TRBD1, per 6 matching bases. The clonotype was recovered from a man aged 40-55 years with Graves' hyperthyroidism. The sample was blood. The CDR3 protein sequence reads: CASSLVRGDQPQHF. The bases are TGTGCCAGCAGCTTGGTCAGGGGAGATCAGCCCCAGCATTTT.